These T cell receptor beta chains were read from a single sample in a study of metastatic and nonmetastatic thyroid tumors. TCRdb re-called the PCR reads through MiXCR. The sample shows some 17,000 clones, roughly 20% of them seen only once. Specimen: adjacent normal tissue. The receptor source for this set is a female donor with papillary thyroid cancer or a benign thyroid nodule (not recorded which). Some clones in this sample may be carry-over from other donors' samples. The CDR3 runs from the conserved cysteine through the conserved F or W. A D gene is named only where the DNA matches it firmly. Expanded clones get a size class; other rows say once, few or many, or leave the size out.

TRBJ2-7 | many | TRBV20-1 | - | CSARDLRQTVIDEQYF | TGCAGTGCTAGAGACCTGCGACAGACTGTCATCGACGAGCAGTACTTC
TRBJ1-2 | medium-sized | TRBV20-1 | - | CSARTSNNYGYTF | TGCAGTGCTAGAACAAGTAATAACTATGGCTACACCTTC
TRBJ2-7 | - | TRBV2 | TRBD2 | CASSEASGSYEQYF | TGTGCCAGCAGTGAAGCTAGCGGGAGCTACGAGCAGTACTTC
TRBJ2-6 | few | TRBV7-8 | - | CASRQPGFGANALTF | TGTGCCAGCAGACAACCGGGTTTCGGGGCCAACGCCCTGACTTTC
TRBJ2-7 | - | TRBV7-8 | TRBD1 | CASSLAGGTGVYEQYF | TGTGCCAGCAGCTTAGCGGGGGGGACAGGGGTCTACGAGCAGTACTTC
TRBJ1-6 | few | TRBV6-1 | - | CASSRLPSNSPLHF | TGTGCCAGCAGCAGACTCCCCAGTAATTCACCCCTCCACTTT
TRBJ2-4 | many | TRBV6-5 | - | CASSYFPGSAKNIQYF | TGTGCCAGCAGTTACTTTCCGGGTTCGGCCAAAAACATTCAGTACTTC
TRBJ2-3 | many | TRBV11-2 | - | CASRRKDKFSTDTQYF | TGTGCCAGCAGGCGGAAGGACAAGTTCAGCACAGATACGCAGTATTTT
TRBJ2-5 | many | TRBV11-3 | - | CASSLGSYQETQYF | TGTGCCAGCAGCTTAGGTTCGTACCAAGAGACCCAGTACTTC
TRBJ1-1 | many | TRBV6-5 | - | CASSHFGENTEAFF | TGTGCCAGCAGTCACTTTGGGGAGAACACTGAAGCTTTCTTT
TRBJ1-1 | medium-sized | TRBV27 | - | CASSSNTEAFF | TGTGCCAGCAGTTCGAACACTGAAGCTTTCTTT
TRBJ2-7 | - | TRBV5-6 | - | CASSSDSSYEQYF | TGTGCCAGCAGCTCCGACAGCTCCTACGAGCAGTACTTC
TRBJ1-2 | - | TRBV7-3 | - | CASSLGRGRGEDGYTF | TGTGCCAGCAGCTTAGGGCGCGGGAGAGGGGAGGATGGCTACACCTTC
TRBJ1-2 | many | TRBV4-2 | TRBD1 | CASSQDETGESYGYTF | TGTGCCAGCAGCCAAGATGAAACAGGGGAGAGCTATGGCTACACCTTC
TRBJ2-2 | few | TRBV10-3 | TRBD2 | CAINGGAGCCTGELFF | TGTGCCATCAACGGAGGAGCGGGATGTTGCACCGGGGAGCTGTTTTTT
TRBJ1-1 | many | TRBV9 | TRBD1 | CASSVGQGDTEAFF | TGTGCCAGCAGCGTCGGACAGGGGGACACTGAAGCTTTCTTT
TRBJ1-2 | - | TRBV7-9 | - | CASSPPSGYTF | TGTGCCAGCAGCCCTCCTTCCGGCTACACCTTC
TRBJ2-1 | few | TRBV27 | TRBD2 | CASSSLAGGRRDEQFF | TGTGCCAGCAGTTCCCTAGCGGGAGGGCGGAGAGATGAGCAGTTCTTC
TRBJ1-5 | - | TRBV12-3/TRBV12-4 | - | CASSLGASNQPQHF | TGTGCCAGCAGTTTAGGGGCTAGCAATCAGCCCCAGCATTTT
TRBJ2-7 | medium-sized | TRBV6-1 | - | CASSEGRGPYEQYF | TGTGCCAGCAGTGAAGGGCGGGGCCCCTACGAGCAGTACTTC
TRBJ2-3 | few | TRBV29-1 | TRBD2 | CSVVGGATDTQYF | TGCAGCGTTGTCGGGGGGGCCACAGATACGCAGTATTTT
TRBJ2-5 | - | TRBV20-1 | TRBD1 | CSASDRDRGTKTQYF | TGCAGTGCTAGCGACCGGGACAGGGGGACGAAGACCCAGTACTTC
TRBJ2-7 | many | TRBV4-1 | TRBD2 | CASSQVVAGTHEQYF | TGCGCCAGCAGCCAGGTGGTAGCGGGAACCCACGAGCAGTACTTC
TRBJ2-6 | many | TRBV19 | - | CASSNLGGSSGANVLTF | TGTGCCAGTAGTAATCTTGGCGGATCCTCTGGGGCCAACGTCCTGACTTTC
TRBJ2-3 | few | TRBV6-1 | - | CASGDTSTDTQYF | TGTGCCAGCGGGGACACTAGCACAGATACGCAGTATTTT
TRBJ1-5 | few | TRBV5-5 | - | CASSSRGTQPQHF | TGTGCCAGCAGCTCACGGGGAACTCAGCCCCAGCATTTT
TRBJ2-7 | few | TRBV28 | TRBD1 | CATLTDRYNYEQYF | TGCGCCACCTTGACGGACAGGTATAACTACGAGCAGTACTTC
TRBJ1-3 | - | TRBV9 | - | CASSVGDGNTIYF | TGTGCCAGCAGCGTGGGAGATGGAAACACCATATATTTT
TRBJ1-3 | many | TRBV7-6 | - | CASSLYPPDRTTGNTIYF | TGTGCCAGCAGCTTATATCCACCGGACAGAACCACTGGAAACACCATATATTTT
TRBJ1-5 | - | TRBV3-1 | - | CASSQSPGGSSQPQHF | TGTGCCAGCAGCCAGTCCCCGGGGGGGAGCAGTCAGCCCCAGCATTTT
TRBJ1-3 | many | TRBV15 | - | CATSQDSGTGNTIYF | TGTGCCACCAGCCAAGATTCGGGAACTGGAAACACCATATATTTT
TRBJ2-2 | - | TRBV20-1 | TRBD2 | CSARVVGRAAGELFF | TGCAGTGCTAGGGTGGTCGGGAGGGCCGCCGGGGAGCTGTTTTTT
TRBJ1-2 | - | TRBV27 | - | CASRDLHGVHYGYTF | TGTGCTAGCAGGGACCTTCATGGAGTTCACTATGGCTACACCTTC
TRBJ1-1 | medium-sized | TRBV6-1 | - | CASRPGLNTEAFF | TGTGCCAGCAGGCCCGGACTGAACACTGAAGCTTTCTTT
TRBJ2-1 | medium-sized | TRBV11-3 | TRBD2 | CASSSLAGGPNNEQFF | TGTGCCAGCAGCTCCCTAGCGGGAGGGCCTAACAATGAGCAGTTCTTC
TRBJ2-6 | - | TRBV11-1 | - | CASRPPGPHGANVVTF | TGTGCCAGCAGACCTCCGGGTCCCCACGGGGCCAACGTCGTGACTTTC
TRBJ2-1 | - | TRBV20-1 | TRBD2 | CSARDTTSGMHNEQFF | TGCAGTGCTAGAGATACGACTAGCGGGATGCACAATGAGCAGTTCTTC
TRBJ1-1 | - | TRBV10-3 | TRBD1 | CAISDPLRTGAEAFF | TGTGCCATCAGTGACCCACTTAGGACAGGCGCTGAAGCTTTCTTT
TRBJ2-1 | few | TRBV29-1 | - | CSVDQGWNEQFF | TGCAGCGTTGACCAAGGGTGGAATGAGCAGTTCTTC
TRBJ2-1 | few | TRBV6-1 | TRBD2 | CASLISLAVSDEQFF | TGTGCCAGCCTCATTTCACTAGCGGTTAGCGATGAGCAGTTCTTC
TRBJ2-1 | many | TRBV11-3 | TRBD2 | CASSSTSGAYNEQFF | TGTGCCAGCAGCTCGACTAGCGGAGCCTACAATGAGCAGTTCTTC
TRBJ2-1 | - | TRBV20-1 | TRBD2 | CSAAAGTSELDEQFF | TGCAGTGCCGCGGCCGGGACTAGCGAATTGGATGAGCAGTTCTTC
TRBJ2-7 | - | TRBV5-1 | TRBD1 | CASSFRWDSRDEQYF | TGCGCCAGCAGCTTTCGATGGGACAGTAGGGACGAGCAGTACTTC
TRBJ2-5 | - | TRBV9 | - | CASSVQGIIEETQYF | TGTGCCAGCAGCGTACAGGGTATAATTGAAGAGACCCAGTACTTC
TRBJ2-7 | - | TRBV27 | - | CASSLSSVGMAHDQYF | TGTGCCAGCAGTTTATCATCTGTCGGGATGGCCCACGATCAGTACTTC
TRBJ1-2 | - | TRBV12-3/TRBV12-4 | - | CASSLRQGGANYGYTF | TGTGCCAGCAGTTTGAGGCAGGGCGGCGCTAACTATGGCTACACCTTC
TRBJ2-7 | many | TRBV7-7 | - | CASSEGVSISYEQYF | TGTGCCAGCAGCGAAGGTGTTTCCATCTCCTACGAGCAGTACTTC
TRBJ2-5 | once | TRBV20-1 | - | CRRRWRGETHYF | TGCAGGCGTCGATGGAGGGGAGAGACCCATTACTTC
TRBJ1-1 | few | TRBV28 | - | CASSQSGGGRTEAFF | TGTGCCAGCAGTCAGAGTGGGGGTGGGAGGACTGAAGCTTTCTTT
TRBJ2-1 | few | TRBV28 | - | CTSSWVGAAYNEQFF | TGTACCTCCTCCTGGGTGGGGGCAGCCTACAATGAGCAGTTCTTC
TRBJ1-1 | medium-sized | TRBV19 | - | CASSIDRENTEAFF | TGTGCCAGTAGTATAGACCGGGAGAACACTGAAGCTTTCTTT
TRBJ2-7 | few | TRBV20-1 | - | CSASCRGEGQSSYEQYF | TGCAGTGCTAGTTGTAGGGGCGAGGGACAAAGCTCCTACGAGCAGTACTTC
TRBJ2-7 | few | TRBV7-8 | - | CASILNFEQYF | TGTGCCAGCATCTTAAATTTCGAGCAGTACTTC
TRBJ2-2 | - | TRBV6-5 | TRBD2 | CASSYRWTSGSPVELFF | TGTGCTAGCAGTTACAGGTGGACTAGCGGGAGTCCCGTGGAGCTGTTTTTT
TRBJ2-1 | - | TRBV5-1 | TRBD2 | CASSLAVSGRTGEHFF | TGCGCCAGCAGCTTGGCCGTTAGCGGGAGGACGGGTGAGCATTTCTTC
TRBJ2-3 | few | TRBV12-3/TRBV12-4 | TRBD2 | CARRTSGRATDTQYF | TGTGCCCGACGGACTAGCGGGAGGGCCACAGATACGCAGTATTTT
TRBJ2-7 | - | TRBV14 | - | CASSMAGTIPYDQYF | TGTGCCAGCAGCATGGCCGGGACGATTCCCTACGATCAGTACTTC
TRBJ2-7 | medium-sized | TRBV2 | - | CASSGGPGSEQYF | TGTGCCAGCAGTGGGGGGCCTGGTTCTGAGCAGTACTTC
TRBJ2-3 | many | TRBV3-1 | TRBD2 | CASSPTSGSTDTQYF | TGTGCCAGCAGCCCGACTAGCGGGAGCACAGATACGCAGTATTTT
TRBJ2-7 | medium-sized | TRBV12-3/TRBV12-4 | - | CASSLRVGYEQYF | TGTGCCAGCAGTTTACGGGTCGGCTACGAGCAGTACTTC